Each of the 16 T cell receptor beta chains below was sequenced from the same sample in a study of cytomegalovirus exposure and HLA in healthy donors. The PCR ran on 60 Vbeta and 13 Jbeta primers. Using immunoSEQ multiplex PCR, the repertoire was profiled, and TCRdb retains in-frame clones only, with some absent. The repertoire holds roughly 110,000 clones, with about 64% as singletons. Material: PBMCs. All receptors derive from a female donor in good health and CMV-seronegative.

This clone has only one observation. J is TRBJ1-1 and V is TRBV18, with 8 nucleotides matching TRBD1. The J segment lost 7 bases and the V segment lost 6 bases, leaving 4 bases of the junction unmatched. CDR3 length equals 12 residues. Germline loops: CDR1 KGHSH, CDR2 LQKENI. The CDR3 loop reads CASSPGQGEAFF. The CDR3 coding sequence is TGTGCCAGCTCTCCAGGACAGGGTGAAGCTTTCTTT.

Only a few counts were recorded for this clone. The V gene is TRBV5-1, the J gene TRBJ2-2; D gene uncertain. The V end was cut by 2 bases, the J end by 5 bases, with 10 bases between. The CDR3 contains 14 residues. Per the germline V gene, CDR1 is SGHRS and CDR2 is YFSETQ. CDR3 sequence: CASSFEIPTGELFF. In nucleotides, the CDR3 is TGCGCCAGCAGCTTCGAGATTCCTACCGGGGAGCTGTTTTTT.

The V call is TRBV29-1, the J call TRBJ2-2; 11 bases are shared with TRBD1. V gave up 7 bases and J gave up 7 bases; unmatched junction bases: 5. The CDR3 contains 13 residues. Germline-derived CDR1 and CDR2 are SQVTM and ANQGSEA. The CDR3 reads CSARTGGGGELFF. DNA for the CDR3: TGCAGCGCCCGGACAGGGGGCGGCGGGGAGCTGTTTTTT.

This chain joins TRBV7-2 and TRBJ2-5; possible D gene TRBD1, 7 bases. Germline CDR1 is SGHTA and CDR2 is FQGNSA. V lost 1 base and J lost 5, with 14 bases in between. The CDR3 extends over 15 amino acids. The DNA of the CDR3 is TGTGCCAGCAGCTTAGTGGAGGGGGCGGGGGAGACCCAGTACTTC. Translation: CASSLVEGAGETQYF.

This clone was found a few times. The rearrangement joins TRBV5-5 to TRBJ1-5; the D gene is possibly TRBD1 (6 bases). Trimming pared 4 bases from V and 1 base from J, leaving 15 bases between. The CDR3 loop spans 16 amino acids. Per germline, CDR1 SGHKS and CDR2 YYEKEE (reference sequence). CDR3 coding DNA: TGTGCCAGCAGCCCGGTCGGCGGACAGAGCAATCAGCCCCAGCATTTT. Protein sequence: CASSPVGGQSNQPQHF. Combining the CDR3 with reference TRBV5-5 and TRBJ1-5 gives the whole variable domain DAGVTQSPTHLIKTRGQQVTLRCSPISGHKSVSWYQQVLGQGPQFIFQYYEKEERGRGNFPDRFSARQFPNYSSELNVNALLLGDSALYLCASSPVGGQSNQPQHFGDGTRLSIL.

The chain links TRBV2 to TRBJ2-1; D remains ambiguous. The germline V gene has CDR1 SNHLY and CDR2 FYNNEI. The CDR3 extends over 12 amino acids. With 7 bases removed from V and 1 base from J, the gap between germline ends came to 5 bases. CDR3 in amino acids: CASTRSYNEQFF. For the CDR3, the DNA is TGTGCCAGCACTCGGTCCTACAATGAGCAGTTCTTC.

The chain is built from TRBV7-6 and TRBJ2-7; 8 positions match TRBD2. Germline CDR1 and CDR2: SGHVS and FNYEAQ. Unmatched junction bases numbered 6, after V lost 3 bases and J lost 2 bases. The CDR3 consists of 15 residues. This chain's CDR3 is CASSFTSGPTYEQYF. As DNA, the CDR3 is TGTGCCAGCAGCTTTACTAGCGGACCTACCTACGAGCAGTACTTC.

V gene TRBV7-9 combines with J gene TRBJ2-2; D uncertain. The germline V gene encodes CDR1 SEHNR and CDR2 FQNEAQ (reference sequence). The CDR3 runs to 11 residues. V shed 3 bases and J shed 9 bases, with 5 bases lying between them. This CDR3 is CASSLGRELFF. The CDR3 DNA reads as TGTGCCAGCAGCTTGGGCCGGGAGCTGTTTTTT.

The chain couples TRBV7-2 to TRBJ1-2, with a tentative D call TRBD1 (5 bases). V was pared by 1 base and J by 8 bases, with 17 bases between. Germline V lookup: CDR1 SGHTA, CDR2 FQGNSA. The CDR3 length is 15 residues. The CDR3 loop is CASSLDSGTPWGYTF. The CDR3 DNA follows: TGTGCCAGCAGCTTAGACTCTGGGACTCCGTGGGGCTACACCTTC.

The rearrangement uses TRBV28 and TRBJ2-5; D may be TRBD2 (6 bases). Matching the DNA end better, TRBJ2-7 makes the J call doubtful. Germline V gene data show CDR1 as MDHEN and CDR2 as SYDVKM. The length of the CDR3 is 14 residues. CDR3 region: CASSLGLATYEQYF. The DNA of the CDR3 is TGTGCCAGCAGTTTAGGTCTAGCGACCTACGAGCAGTACTTC.

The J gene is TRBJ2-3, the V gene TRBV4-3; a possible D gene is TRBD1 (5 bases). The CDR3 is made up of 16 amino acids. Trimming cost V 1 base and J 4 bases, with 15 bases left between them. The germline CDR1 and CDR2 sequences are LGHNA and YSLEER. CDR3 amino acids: CASSQGSGLGADTQYF. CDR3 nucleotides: TGCGCCAGCAGCCAAGGTTCGGGCTTAGGGGCAGATACGCAGTATTTT.

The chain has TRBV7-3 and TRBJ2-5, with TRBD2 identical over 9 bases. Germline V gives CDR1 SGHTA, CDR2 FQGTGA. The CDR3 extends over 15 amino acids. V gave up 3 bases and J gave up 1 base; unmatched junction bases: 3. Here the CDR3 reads CASSFGGRGQETQYF. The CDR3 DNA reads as TGTGCCAGCAGCTTCGGCGGGAGGGGCCAAGAGACCCAGTACTTC.

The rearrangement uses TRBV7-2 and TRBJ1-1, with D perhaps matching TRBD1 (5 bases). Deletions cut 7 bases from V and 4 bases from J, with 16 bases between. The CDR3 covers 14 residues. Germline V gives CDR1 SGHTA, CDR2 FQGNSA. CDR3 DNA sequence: TGTGCCAGCACCTATCAGGGAGGAACCACTGAAGCTTTCTTT. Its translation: CASTYQGGTTEAFF.

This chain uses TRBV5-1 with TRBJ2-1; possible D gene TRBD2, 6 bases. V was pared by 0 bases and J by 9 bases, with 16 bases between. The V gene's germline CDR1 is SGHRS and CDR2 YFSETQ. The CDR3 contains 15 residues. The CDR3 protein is CASSLDLASNGEQFF. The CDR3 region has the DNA TGCGCCAGCAGCTTGGATCTAGCGAGCAATGGTGAGCAGTTCTTC.

The chain's CDR3 is CATSRVSRATNEKLFF. The CDR3 DNA follows: TGTGCCACCAGCAGAGTGTCCAGGGCAACTAATGAAAAACTGTTTTTT. This chain uses TRBV15 with TRBJ1-4; tentatively, D is TRBD1 (5 bases). V was cut by 1 base and J by 0 bases, with 9 bases left in between. Germline CDR1 reads LNHNV; CDR2 reads YYDKDF (reference sequence). The CDR3 is made up of 16 amino acids.

The CDR3: CASSYGTGDQPQHF. In DNA form, the CDR3 reads TGTGCCAGCAGCTACGGGACAGGGGATCAGCCCCAGCATTTT. The rearrangement links TRBV5-4 to TRBJ1-5; 10 bases match TRBD1. The CDR3 totals 14 residues. CDR1 and CDR2 from the germline V gene are SGHNT and YYREEE (reference sequence). V was clipped by 3 bases and J by 5 bases; unmatched bases: 2.